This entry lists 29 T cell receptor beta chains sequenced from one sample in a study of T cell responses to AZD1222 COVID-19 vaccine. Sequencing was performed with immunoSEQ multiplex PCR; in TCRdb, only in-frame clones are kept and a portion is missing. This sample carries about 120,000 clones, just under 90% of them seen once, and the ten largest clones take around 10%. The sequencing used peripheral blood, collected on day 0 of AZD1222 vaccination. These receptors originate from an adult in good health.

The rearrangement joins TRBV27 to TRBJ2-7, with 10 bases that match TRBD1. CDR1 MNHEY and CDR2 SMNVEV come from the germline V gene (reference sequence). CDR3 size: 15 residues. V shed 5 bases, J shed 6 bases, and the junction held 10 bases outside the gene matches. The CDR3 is CASSLSGTGASEQYF. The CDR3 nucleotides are TGTGCCAGCAGTCTCTCCGGGACAGGGGCCTCCGAGCAGTACTTC.

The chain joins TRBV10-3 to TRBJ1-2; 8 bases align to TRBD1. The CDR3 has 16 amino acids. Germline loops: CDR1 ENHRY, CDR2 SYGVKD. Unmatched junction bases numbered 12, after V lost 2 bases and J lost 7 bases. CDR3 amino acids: CAISEKDPDRARGYTF. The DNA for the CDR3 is TGTGCCATCAGTGAGAAAGACCCGGACAGGGCTCGTGGCTACACCTTC.

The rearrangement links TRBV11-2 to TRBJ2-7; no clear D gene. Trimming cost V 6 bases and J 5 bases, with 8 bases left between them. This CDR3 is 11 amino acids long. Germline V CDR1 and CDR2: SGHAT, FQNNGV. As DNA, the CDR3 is TGTGCCAGCAGTCCCTTGCACGAGCAGTACTTC. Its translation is CASSPLHEQYF.

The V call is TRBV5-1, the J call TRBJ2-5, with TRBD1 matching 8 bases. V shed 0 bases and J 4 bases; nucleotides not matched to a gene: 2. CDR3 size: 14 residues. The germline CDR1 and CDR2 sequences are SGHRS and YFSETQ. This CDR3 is CASSLGGQVETQYF. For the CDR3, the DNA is TGCGCCAGCAGCTTGGGGGGACAGGTAGAGACCCAGTACTTC.

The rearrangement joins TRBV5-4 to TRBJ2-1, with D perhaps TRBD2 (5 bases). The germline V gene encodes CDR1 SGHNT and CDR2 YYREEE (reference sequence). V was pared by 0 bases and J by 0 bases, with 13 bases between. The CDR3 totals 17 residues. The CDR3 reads CASSLELVGVSYNEQFF. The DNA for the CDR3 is TGTGCCAGCAGCTTGGAACTCGTCGGGGTCTCCTACAATGAGCAGTTCTTC.

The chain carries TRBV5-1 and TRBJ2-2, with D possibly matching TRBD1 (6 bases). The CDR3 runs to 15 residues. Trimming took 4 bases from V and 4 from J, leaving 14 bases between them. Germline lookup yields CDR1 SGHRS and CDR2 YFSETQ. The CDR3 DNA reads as TGCGCCAGCAGCCCTCCCAGGGGCGGCACCGGGGAGCTGTTTTTT. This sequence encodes CASSPPRGGTGELFF.

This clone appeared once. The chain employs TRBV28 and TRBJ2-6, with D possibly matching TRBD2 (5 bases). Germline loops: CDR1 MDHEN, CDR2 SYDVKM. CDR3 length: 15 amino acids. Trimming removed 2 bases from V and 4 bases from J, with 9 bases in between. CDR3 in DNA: TGTGCCAGCAGTTTAGAGGGTGTGGGGGCCAACGTCCTGACTTTC. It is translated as CASSLEGVGANVLTF. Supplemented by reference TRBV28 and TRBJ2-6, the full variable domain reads DVKVTQSSRYLVKRTGEKVFLECVQDMDHENMFWYRQDPGLGLRLIYFSYDVKMKEKGDIPEGYSVSREKKERFSLILESASTNQTSMYLCASSLEGVGANVLTFGAGSRLTVL.

The CDR3 sequence: CASSQDPGLDQPQHF. The CDR3 coding sequence is TGCGCCAGCAGCCAAGATCCGGGCCTCGATCAGCCCCAGCATTTT. The gene calls are TRBV4-1 and TRBJ1-5; D call uncertain. The CDR3 runs 15 residues. The germline CDR1 and CDR2 sequences are MGHRA and YSYEKL. The V gene lost 0 bases and the J gene lost 5 bases, with 11 bases spanning the gap.

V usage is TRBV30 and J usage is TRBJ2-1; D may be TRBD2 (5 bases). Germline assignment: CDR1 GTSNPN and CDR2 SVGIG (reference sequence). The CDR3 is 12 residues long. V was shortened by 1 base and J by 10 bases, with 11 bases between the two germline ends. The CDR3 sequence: CAWSGGFGEQFF. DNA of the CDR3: TGTGCCTGGAGTGGAGGGTTCGGCGAGCAGTTCTTC.

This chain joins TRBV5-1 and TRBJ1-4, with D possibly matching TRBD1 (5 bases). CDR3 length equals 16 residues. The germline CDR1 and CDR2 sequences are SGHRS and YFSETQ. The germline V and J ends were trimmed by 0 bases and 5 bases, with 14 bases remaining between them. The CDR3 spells CASSLEGRAPNEKLFF. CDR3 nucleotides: TGCGCCAGCAGCTTGGAGGGACGGGCCCCAAATGAAAAACTGTTTTTT.

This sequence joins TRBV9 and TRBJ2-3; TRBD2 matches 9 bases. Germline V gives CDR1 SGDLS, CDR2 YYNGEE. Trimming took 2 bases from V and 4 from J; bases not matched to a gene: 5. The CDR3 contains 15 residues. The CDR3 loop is CASSVSGSWADTQYF. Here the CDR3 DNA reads TGTGCCAGCAGCGTTAGCGGGAGTTGGGCAGATACGCAGTATTTT.

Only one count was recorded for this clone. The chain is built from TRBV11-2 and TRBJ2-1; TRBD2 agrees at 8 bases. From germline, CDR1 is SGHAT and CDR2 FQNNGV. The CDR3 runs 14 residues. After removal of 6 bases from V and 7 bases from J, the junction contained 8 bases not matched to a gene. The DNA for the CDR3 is TGTGCCAGCAGTCAAAGCGGGAGTCTTAATGAGCAGTTCTTC. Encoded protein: CASSQSGSLNEQFF.

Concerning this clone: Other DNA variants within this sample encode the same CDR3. CDR3 sequence: CASSLDRGSNQPQHF. CDR3 DNA sequence: TGTGCCAGCAGCCTTGACAGGGGAAGCAATCAGCCCCAGCATTTT. The V call is TRBV6-5, the J call TRBJ1-5; TRBD1 matches at 8 bases. Germline CDR1 MNHEY, CDR2 SVGAGI. The CDR3 runs 15 residues. Trimming at V came to 6 bases and at J to 1 base, leaving 5 bases not matched to a gene.

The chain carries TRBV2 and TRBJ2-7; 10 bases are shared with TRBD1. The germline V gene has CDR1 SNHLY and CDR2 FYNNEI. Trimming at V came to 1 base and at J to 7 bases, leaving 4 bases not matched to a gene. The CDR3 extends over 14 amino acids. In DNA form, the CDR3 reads TGTGCCAGCAGTGAAGGGGGACAGGGGAGGGAGCAGTACTTC. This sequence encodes CASSEGGQGREQYF.

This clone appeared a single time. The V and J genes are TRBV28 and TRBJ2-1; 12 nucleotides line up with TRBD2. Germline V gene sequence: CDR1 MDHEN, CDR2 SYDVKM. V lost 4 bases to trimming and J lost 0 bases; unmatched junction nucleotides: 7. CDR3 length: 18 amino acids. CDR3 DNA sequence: TGTGCCAGCAGTTCAGGACTAGCGGGATATAGCTCCTACAATGAGCAGTTCTTC. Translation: CASSSGLAGYSSYNEQFF.

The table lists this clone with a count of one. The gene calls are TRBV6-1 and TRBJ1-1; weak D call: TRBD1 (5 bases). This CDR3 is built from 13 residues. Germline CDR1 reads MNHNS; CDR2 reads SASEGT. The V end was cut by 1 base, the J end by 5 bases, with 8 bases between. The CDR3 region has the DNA TGTGCCAGCAGTGAAGTAGGGGAGACTGAAGCTTTCTTT. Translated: CASSEVGETEAFF.

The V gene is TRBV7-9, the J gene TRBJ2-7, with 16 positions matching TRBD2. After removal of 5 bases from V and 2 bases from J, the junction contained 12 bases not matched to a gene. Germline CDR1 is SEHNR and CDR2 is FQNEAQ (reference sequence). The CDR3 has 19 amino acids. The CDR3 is CASSPTRGLAGGTTYEQYF. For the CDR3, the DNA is TGTGCCAGCAGCCCTACAAGGGGACTAGCGGGAGGGACTACCTACGAGCAGTACTTC.

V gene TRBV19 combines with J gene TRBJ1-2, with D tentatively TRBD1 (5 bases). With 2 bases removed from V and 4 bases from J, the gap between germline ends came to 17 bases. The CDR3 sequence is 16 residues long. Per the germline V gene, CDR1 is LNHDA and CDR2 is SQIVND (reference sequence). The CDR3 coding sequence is TGTGCCAGTAGTATACGGCGGGGCCGGTCAGGCTATGGCTACACCTTC. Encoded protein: CASSIRRGRSGYGYTF.

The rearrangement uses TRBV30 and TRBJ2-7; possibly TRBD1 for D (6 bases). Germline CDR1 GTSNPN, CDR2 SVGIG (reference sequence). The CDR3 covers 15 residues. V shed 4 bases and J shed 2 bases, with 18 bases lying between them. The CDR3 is CAWKAGRGKTYEQYF. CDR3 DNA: TGTGCCTGGAAGGCGGGTAGGGGGAAGACCTACGAGCAGTACTTC.

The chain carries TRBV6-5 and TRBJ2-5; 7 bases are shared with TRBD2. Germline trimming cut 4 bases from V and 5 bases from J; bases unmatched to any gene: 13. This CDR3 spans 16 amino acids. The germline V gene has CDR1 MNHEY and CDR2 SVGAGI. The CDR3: CASSSPVGSGGETQYF. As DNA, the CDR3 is TGTGCCAGCAGTTCCCCCGTAGGGTCCGGGGGGGAGACCCAGTACTTC.

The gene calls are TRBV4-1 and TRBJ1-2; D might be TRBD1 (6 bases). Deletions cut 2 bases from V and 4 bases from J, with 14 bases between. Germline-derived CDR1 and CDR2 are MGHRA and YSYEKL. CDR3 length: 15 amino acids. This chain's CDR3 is CASSQPAGTSYGYTF. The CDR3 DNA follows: TGCGCCAGCAGCCAACCCGCTGGGACAAGCTATGGCTACACCTTC.

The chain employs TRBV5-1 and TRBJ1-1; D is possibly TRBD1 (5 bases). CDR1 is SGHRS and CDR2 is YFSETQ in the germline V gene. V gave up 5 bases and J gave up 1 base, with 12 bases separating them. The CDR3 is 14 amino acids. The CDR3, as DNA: TGCGCCAGCAGTCGGGGTGGGGGGAACACTGAAGCTTTCTTT. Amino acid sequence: CASSRGGGNTEAFF.

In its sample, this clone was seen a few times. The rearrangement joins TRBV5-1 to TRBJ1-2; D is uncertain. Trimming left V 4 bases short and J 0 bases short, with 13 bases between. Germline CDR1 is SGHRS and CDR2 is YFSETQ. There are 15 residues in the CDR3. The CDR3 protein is CASSAGRGPNYGYTF. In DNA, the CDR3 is TGCGCCAGCAGCGCCGGACGGGGTCCTAACTATGGCTACACCTTC.

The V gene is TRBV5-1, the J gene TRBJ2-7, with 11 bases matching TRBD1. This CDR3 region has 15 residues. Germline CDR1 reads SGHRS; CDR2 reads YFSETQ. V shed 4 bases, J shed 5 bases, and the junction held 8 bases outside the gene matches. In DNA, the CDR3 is TGCGCCAGCAGCAGACGGACAGGGGGCATAGACGAGCAGTACTTC. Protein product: CASSRRTGGIDEQYF.

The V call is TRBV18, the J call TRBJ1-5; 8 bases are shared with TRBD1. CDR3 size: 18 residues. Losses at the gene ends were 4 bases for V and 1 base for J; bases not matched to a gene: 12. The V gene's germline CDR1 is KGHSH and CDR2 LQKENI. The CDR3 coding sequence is TGTGCCAGCTCACTTAGAGGGGCCAGGGGGCGAAGCAATCAGCCCCAGCATTTT. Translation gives CASSLRGARGRSNQPQHF.

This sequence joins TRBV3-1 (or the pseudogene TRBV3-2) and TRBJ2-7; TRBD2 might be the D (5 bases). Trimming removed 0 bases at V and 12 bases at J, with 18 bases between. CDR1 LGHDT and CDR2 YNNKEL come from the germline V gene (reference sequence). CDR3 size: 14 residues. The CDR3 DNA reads TGTGCCAGCAGCCAAGATCCGGGCAGAGGACTCCGGTACTTC. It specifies CASSQDPGRGLRYF.

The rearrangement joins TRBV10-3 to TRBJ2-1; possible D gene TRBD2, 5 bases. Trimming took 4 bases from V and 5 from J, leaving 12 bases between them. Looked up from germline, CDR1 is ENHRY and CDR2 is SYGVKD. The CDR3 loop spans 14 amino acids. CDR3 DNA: TGTGCCATCAGTGTAGCGAGAGTAGACAATGAGCAGTTCTTC. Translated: CAISVARVDNEQFF.

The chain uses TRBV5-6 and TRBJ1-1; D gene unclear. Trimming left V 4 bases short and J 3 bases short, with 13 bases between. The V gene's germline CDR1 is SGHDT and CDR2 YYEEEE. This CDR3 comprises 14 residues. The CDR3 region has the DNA TGTGCCAGCAGCAATGGACTGATCTACACTGAAGCTTTCTTT. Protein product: CASSNGLIYTEAFF.

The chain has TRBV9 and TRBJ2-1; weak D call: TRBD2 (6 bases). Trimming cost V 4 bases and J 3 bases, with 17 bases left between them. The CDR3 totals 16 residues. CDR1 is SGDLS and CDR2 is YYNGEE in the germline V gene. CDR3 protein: CASSPHTSRVYNEQFF. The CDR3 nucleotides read TGTGCCAGCAGCCCCCATACTAGCCGGGTCTACAATGAGCAGTTCTTC.